This TCR beta chain stems from a study of PD-L1 blockade in urothelial cancer. Study summary: Timepoints chosen for blood analysis were 3 weeks (second dose) and 6 weeks after treatment start. Blood samples contained a median about 150,000 T cells.

The assay was immunoSEQ multiplex PCR, and TCRdb's table has in-frame clones only and misses some. Of some 76,000 clones in the sample, 85% to 90% are singletons; the top ten hold about 3.2%. The study enrolled patients with locally advanced or metastatic urothelial carcinoma. The germline CDR1 and CDR2 sequences are MNHNS and SASEGT. CDR3 length: 17 amino acids. After removal of 1 base from V and 7 bases from J, the junction contained 11 bases not matched to a gene. The V and J genes are TRBV6-1 and TRBJ1-5, with 9 bases lining up with TRBD1. The sequences come from PBMCs, collected around atezolizumab (anti-PD-L1) treatment. This receptor was obtained from a man aged 60-69 years with urothelial cancer. In DNA, the CDR3 is TGTGCCAGCAGTGAAGGGGTGGGGACAGGGATTAACCAGCCCCAGCATTTT. As protein: CASSEGVGTGINQPQHF.